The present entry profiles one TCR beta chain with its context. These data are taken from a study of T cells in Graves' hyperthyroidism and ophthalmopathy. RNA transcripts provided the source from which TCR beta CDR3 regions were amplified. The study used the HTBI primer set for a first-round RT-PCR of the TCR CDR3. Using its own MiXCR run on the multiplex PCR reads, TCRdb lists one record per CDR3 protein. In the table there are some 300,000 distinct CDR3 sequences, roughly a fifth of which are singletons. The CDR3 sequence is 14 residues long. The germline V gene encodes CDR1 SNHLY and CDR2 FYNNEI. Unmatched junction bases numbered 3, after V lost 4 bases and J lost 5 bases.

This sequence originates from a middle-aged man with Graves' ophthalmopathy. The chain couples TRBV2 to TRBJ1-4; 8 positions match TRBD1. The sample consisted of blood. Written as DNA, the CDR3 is TGTGCCAGCAGTGCGGACAGGGAAAATGAAAAACTGTTTTTT. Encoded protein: CASSADRENEKLFF.